This T cell receptor (beta chain) emerged from a study of cytomegalovirus exposure and HLA in healthy donors. PCR employed 60 Vbeta and 13 Jbeta primers. Generated by immunoSEQ multiplex PCR, the TCRdb table keeps only in-frame clones and is missing some. Altogether about 85,000 clones are present, about 80% being singletons, with the ten largest covering 20% to 30%. Germline trimming cut 6 bases from V and 5 bases from J; bases unmatched to any gene: 14. CDR1 and CDR2 from the germline V gene are MRHNA and SNTAGT. The CDR3 runs to 16 residues. Healthy bone marrow donors made up the cohort. The material sequenced was PBMCs. This chain uses TRBV6-4 with TRBJ1-1, with 8 bases aligning to TRBD1. This receptor was identified in a woman aged 45-59 years in good health and CMV-seropositive. The CDR3 coding sequence is TGTGCCAGCAGCGCGACGGACAGGGCCGGTTCGACTGAAGCTTTCTTT. Its translation is CASSATDRAGSTEAFF.